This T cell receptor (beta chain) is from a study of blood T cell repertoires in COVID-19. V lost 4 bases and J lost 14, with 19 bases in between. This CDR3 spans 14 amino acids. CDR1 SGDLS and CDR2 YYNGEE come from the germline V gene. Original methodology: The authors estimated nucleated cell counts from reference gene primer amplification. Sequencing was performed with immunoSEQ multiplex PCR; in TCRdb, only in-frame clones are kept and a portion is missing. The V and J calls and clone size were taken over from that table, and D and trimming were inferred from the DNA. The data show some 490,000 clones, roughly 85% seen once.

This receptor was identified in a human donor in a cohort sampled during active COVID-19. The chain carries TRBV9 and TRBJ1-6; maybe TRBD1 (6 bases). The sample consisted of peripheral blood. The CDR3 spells CASSPRQVGVSLHF. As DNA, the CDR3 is TGTGCCAGCAGCCCCCGACAGGTCGGAGTTTCCCTCCACTTT.